A single sample gave rise to the 32 T cell receptor beta chains below, sequenced in a study of radiotherapy plus CTLA-4 blockade in lung cancer. Profiled with immunoSEQ multiplex PCR; TCRdb holds only in-frame clones, not every one. The sample has 75,000 to 100,000 clones, approximately 72% seen once. This material consisted of peripheral blood, taken from a patient treated with radiotherapy plus ipilimumab. Receptor source: a human donor with non-small cell lung cancer who had a partial response to radiotherapy plus ipilimumab. Some clones in this sample may be carry-over from other donors' samples.

The chain carries TRBV27 and TRBJ2-7, with 11 nucleotides matching TRBD1. This CDR3 region has 14 residues. The V gene end was trimmed by 8 bases and the J gene end by 6 bases; junction bases not matched to a gene: 9. Germline V gives CDR1 MNHEY, CDR2 SMNVEV (reference sequence). The CDR3 loop is CASGNRDRGIEQYF. The CDR3 region has the DNA TGTGCCAGCGGAAACCGGGACAGGGGGATCGAGCAGTACTTC.

The rearrangement links TRBV6-5 to TRBJ2-7; 7 bases are shared with TRBD2. The V gene's germline CDR1 is MNHEY and CDR2 SVGAGI. The V and J ends lost 4 bases and 2 bases, in that order; junction bases with no gene match: 8. CDR3 length equals 15 residues. The CDR3 reads CASSSGGSRTYEQYF. The CDR3 DNA reads as TGTGCCAGCAGTTCGGGCGGGAGTAGGACCTACGAGCAGTACTTC.

The J gene is TRBJ2-5, the V gene TRBV7-9, with 13 bases fitting TRBD2. Germline CDR1 is SEHNR and CDR2 is FQNEAQ (reference sequence). CDR3 length: 14 amino acids. V trimming: 5 bases; J trimming: 5 bases; junction bases outside the gene matches: 2. CDR3 in DNA: TGTGCCAGCAGCCAGGGACTAGCGGGGGAGACCCAGTACTTC. Encoded protein: CASSQGLAGETQYF.

The J gene is TRBJ1-2, the V gene TRBV28, with TRBD1 as a possible D gene (6 bases). Trimming shortened V by 1 base and J by 2 bases, and 8 bases separated the two germline ends. This CDR3 is built from 14 residues. Germline values: CDR1 MDHEN, CDR2 SYDVKM. This CDR3 reads CASSLYGQNYGYTF. The CDR3 DNA reads as TGTGCCAGCAGTTTATATGGACAGAACTATGGCTACACCTTC.

The gene calls are TRBV29-1 and TRBJ2-7, with TRBD1 matching 11 bases. Germline V gene lookup returns CDR1 SQVTM and CDR2 ANQGSEA. V was pared by 4 bases and J by 4 bases, with 6 bases of the junction left unmatched. The CDR3 sequence is 14 residues long. The CDR3 DNA reads as TGCAGCGTTGCAGAAGGGACAGGGGGGTACGAGCAGTACTTC. Protein product: CSVAEGTGGYEQYF.

The V and J genes are TRBV5-1 and TRBJ1-2, with 8 bases fitting TRBD1. The germline V gene has CDR1 SGHRS and CDR2 YFSETQ. V shed 4 bases and J 6 bases; nucleotides not matched to a gene: 11. The CDR3 length is 15 residues. The CDR3 sequence is CASSTTTGGRDGYTF. CDR3 coding DNA: TGCGCCAGCAGCACCACCACAGGGGGTAGGGATGGCTACACCTTC.

The chain combines TRBV7-8 with TRBJ2-7; TRBD2 matches 8 bases. The V gene end was trimmed by 2 bases and the J gene end by 3 bases; junction bases not matched to a gene: 3. The germline V gene has CDR1 SGHVS and CDR2 FQNEAQ. This CDR3 spans 14 amino acids. CDR3 amino acids: CASSLRTSSYEQYF. The CDR3 nucleotides are TGTGCCAGCAGCTTACGGACTAGCAGCTACGAGCAGTACTTC. The entire variable domain, with the rest obtained from reference TRBV7-8 and TRBJ2-7, is as follows: GAGVSQSPRYKVAKRGQDVALRCDPISGHVSLFWYQQALGQGPEFLTYFQNEAQLDKSGLPSDRFFAERPEGSVSTLKIQRTQQEDSAVYLCASSLRTSSYEQYFGPGTRLTVT.

The rearrangement links TRBV6-1 to TRBJ1-5, with D unresolved. The CDR3 has 12 amino acids. Per the germline V gene, CDR1 is MNHNS and CDR2 is SASEGT. V lost 2 bases, J lost 7 bases, and 6 bases lay in between. This CDR3 reads CASSEFPQPQHF. The CDR3 DNA reads TGTGCCAGCAGTGAATTTCCGCAGCCCCAGCATTTT.

This clone was seen a single time. The chain couples TRBV2 to TRBJ1-1; 12 nucleotides match TRBD1. The germline V gene has CDR1 SNHLY and CDR2 FYNNEI. The CDR3 consists of 15 residues. After removal of 7 bases from V and 2 bases from J, the junction contained 5 bases not matched to a gene. The CDR3 spells CASTGTGGLNTEAFF. CDR3 coding DNA: TGTGCCAGCACCGGGACAGGGGGCCTCAACACTGAAGCTTTCTTT.

The chain links TRBV5-1 to TRBJ2-1; 8 bases line up with TRBD1. The CDR3 contains 16 residues. The germline V gene has CDR1 SGHRS and CDR2 YFSETQ. Unmatched junction bases numbered 4, after V lost 2 bases and J lost 0 bases. The CDR3 sequence: CASSFWDRSSYNEQFF. CDR3 in DNA: TGCGCCAGCAGCTTCTGGGACAGGAGCTCCTACAATGAGCAGTTCTTC.

V is TRBV6-1 and J is TRBJ2-1, with 14 positions matching TRBD2. The CDR3 extends over 15 amino acids. Per germline, CDR1 MNHNS and CDR2 SASEGT. Trimming took 5 bases from V and 10 from J; bases not matched to a gene: 7. CDR3 sequence reads: CASSSGLAGEGEQFF. As DNA, the CDR3 is TGTGCCAGCAGTTCGGGACTAGCGGGAGAAGGAGAGCAGTTCTTC.

Details on this clone: Additional DNA sequences in this sample encode the identical CDR3. The CDR3 protein is CASSLGQYNEQFF. CDR3 DNA: TGTGCCAGCAGCTTGGGACAGTACAATGAGCAGTTCTTC. The chain is built from TRBV7-3 and TRBJ2-1, with TRBD1 matching 7 bases. J was trimmed by 4 bases and V by 3 bases; bases with no gene match: 0. This CDR3 contains 13 residues. Germline-derived CDR1 and CDR2 are SGHTA and FQGTGA. The whole variable domain, filled in from reference TRBV7-3 and TRBJ2-1, reads GAGVSQTPSNKVTEKGKYVELRCDPISGHTALYWYRQSLGQGPEFLIYFQGTGAADDSGLPNDRFFAVRPEGSVSTLKIQRTERGDSAVYLCASSLGQYNEQFFGPGTRLTVL.

The chain links TRBV7-2 to TRBJ2-5; TRBD2 might be the D (7 bases). This CDR3 contains 16 residues. Trimming left V 5 bases short and J 5 bases short, with 21 bases between. Germline V gene sequence: CDR1 SGHTA, CDR2 FQGNSA. The DNA of the CDR3 is TGTGCCAGCAGCCCGAGAGAGGGGGGGTTTGGGGAGACCCAGTACTTC. It specifies CASSPREGGFGETQYF.

The rearrangement links TRBV6-5 to TRBJ2-7; 7 positions agree with TRBD2. Germline V gives CDR1 MNHEY, CDR2 SVGAGI. V lost 5 bases to trimming and J lost 5 bases; unmatched junction nucleotides: 12. This CDR3 contains 15 residues. For the CDR3, the DNA is TGTGCCAGCAGTGCTATGAGCGGGGAGTTCGACGAGCAGTACTTC. It encodes CASSAMSGEFDEQYF.

The chain uses TRBV30 and TRBJ2-5; 8 bases are a match to TRBD2. The CDR3 totals 14 residues. Germline values: CDR1 GTSNPN, CDR2 SVGIG (reference sequence). V shed 2 bases, J shed 3 bases, and the junction held 5 bases outside the gene matches. Here the CDR3 reads CAWSPGLAEETQYF. For the CDR3, the DNA is TGTGCCTGGAGTCCCGGACTAGCCGAAGAGACCCAGTACTTC.

The chain links TRBV9 to TRBJ2-5; 7 bases are shared with TRBD2. The germline gives CDR1 SGDLS, CDR2 YYNGEE. The CDR3 has 17 residues. The J segment lost 2 bases and the V segment lost 0 bases, leaving 10 bases of the junction unmatched. This CDR3 is CASSVVSYPSGQETQYF. DNA for the CDR3: TGTGCCAGCAGCGTAGTTTCCTATCCTAGCGGACAAGAGACCCAGTACTTC.

The gene calls are TRBV19 and TRBJ2-2, with TRBD2 matching 10 bases. The germline V gene has CDR1 LNHDA and CDR2 SQIVND (reference sequence). V was clipped by 3 bases and J by 3 bases; unmatched bases: 19. The CDR3 has 21 residues. The CDR3 region has the DNA TGTGCCAGTAGTATTAAACGGTCTAGCGGGGGCCATACTCCTTACACCGGGGAGCTGTTTTTT. Protein sequence: CASSIKRSSGGHTPYTGELFF.

The CDR3 nucleotides are TGCAGCGTTGAGCCGGCAGGGGAGGAAGCTTTCTTT. Amino acid sequence: CSVEPAGEEAFF. The rearrangement joins TRBV29-1 to TRBJ1-1, with D perhaps TRBD1 (6 bases). The CDR3 runs 12 residues. Trimming shortened V by 3 bases and J by 8 bases, and 13 bases separated the two germline ends. CDR1 and CDR2 (germline): SQVTM, ANQGSEA.

This rearrangement joins TRBV10-3 to TRBJ2-5; D is perhaps TRBD2 (6 bases). The germline V and J ends were trimmed by 0 bases and 0 bases, with 11 bases remaining between them. From germline, CDR1 is ENHRY and CDR2 SYGVKD. The CDR3 totals 16 residues. CDR3 DNA sequence: TGTGCCATCAGTGAGTCGAGTCGGGGGAACCAAGAGACCCAGTACTTC. This translates into CAISESSRGNQETQYF.

The chain recombines TRBV6-5 with TRBJ1-3; TRBD1 matches 7 bases. The CDR3 extends over 14 amino acids. Germline V CDR1 and CDR2: MNHEY, SVGAGI. Germline trimming cut 7 bases from V and 2 bases from J; bases unmatched to any gene: 5. The CDR3 nucleotides are TGTGCCAGCACCCGTGACAGGGCTGGAAACACCATATATTTT. Residues: CASTRDRAGNTIYF.

Only a few counts were recorded for this clone. This chain links TRBV7-9 with TRBJ1-3; no firm D call. The CDR3 consists of 16 residues. Trimming shortened V by 6 bases and J by 0 bases, and 15 bases separated the two germline ends. CDR1 SEHNR and CDR2 FQNEAQ come from the germline V gene (reference sequence). The CDR3 protein is CASSSFRGRSGNTIYF. The CDR3 nucleotides read TGTGCCAGCAGTTCGTTCCGCGGGCGCTCTGGAAACACCATATATTTT.

The chain uses TRBV28 and TRBJ2-3; 7 positions agree with TRBD1. The CDR3 length is 11 residues. The ends lost 7 bases at V and 11 bases at J; junction bases unmatched: 6. Germline V CDR1 and CDR2: MDHEN, SYDVKM. For the CDR3, the DNA is TGTGCCAGCAAATGGGGACAGAAGCAGTATTTT. Its translation is CASKWGQKQYF.

This clone has a single count. This chain links TRBV7-2 with TRBJ2-1; TRBD2 agrees at 10 bases. The germline V gene has CDR1 SGHTA and CDR2 FQGNSA. The CDR3 is 13 residues long. J lost 13 bases, V lost 4 bases, and 7 bases had no gene match. This CDR3 reads CASSSLAGVTQFF. The CDR3, as DNA: TGTGCCAGCAGCTCCCTAGCGGGAGTTACCCAGTTCTTC.

J is TRBJ2-3 and V is TRBV7-3; D may be TRBD2 (7 bases). The CDR3 runs to 15 residues. The V gene's germline CDR1 is SGHTA and CDR2 FQGTGA. V was pared by 5 bases and J by 2 bases, with 14 bases between. DNA for the CDR3: TGTGCCAGCAGCAAGGCGGGGGCCCTCACAGATACGCAGTATTTT. Translation: CASSKAGALTDTQYF.

The chain joins TRBV10-2 to TRBJ1-5; 11 nucleotides align to TRBD1. This CDR3 spans 16 amino acids. J was trimmed by 5 bases and V by 5 bases; bases with no gene match: 8. CDR1 WSHSY and CDR2 SAAADI come from the germline V gene. The CDR3 here is CASSPGQGAFHQPQHF. The CDR3 coding sequence is TGCGCCAGCAGTCCTGGACAGGGGGCATTCCATCAGCCCCAGCATTTT.

The V gene is TRBV28, the J gene TRBJ1-6; TRBD1 matches at 7 bases. The CDR3 totals 15 residues. Germline CDR1 MDHEN, CDR2 SYDVKM. With 5 bases clipped from V and 7 bases from J, the junction kept 8 bases outside the gene matches. The CDR3 DNA follows: TGTGCCAGCAGTCCCGACAGGGCTAGGAATTCACCCCTCCACTTT. It codes for CASSPDRARNSPLHF.

This chain joins TRBV30 and TRBJ1-1; D may be TRBD1 (5 bases). V was shortened by 3 bases and J by 1 base, with 15 bases between the two germline ends. There are 15 residues in the CDR3. The germline CDR1 and CDR2 sequences are GTSNPN and SVGIG (reference sequence). The CDR3 loop reads CAWRNSGKRNTEAFF. CDR3 in DNA: TGTGCCTGGAGGAACTCAGGGAAAAGGAACACTGAAGCTTTCTTT.

This rearrangement joins TRBV28 to TRBJ2-2; a weak D match, TRBD1 (6 bases). Per the germline V gene, CDR1 is MDHEN and CDR2 is SYDVKM. V shed 3 bases and J shed 15 bases, with 14 bases lying between them. This CDR3 comprises 12 residues. The CDR3 DNA reads TGTGCCAGCAGTTTGGGACACCGGGGCATGTTTTTT. Its translation is CASSLGHRGMFF.

This clone was counted between two and nine times. The CDR3 region is CASSPARPLKSSGNTIYF. In nucleotides, the CDR3 is TGTGCCAGCTCACCCGCGCGGCCACTAAAGAGCTCTGGAAACACCATATATTTT. The genes are TRBV18 and TRBJ1-3; D is ambiguous. The V end was cut by 3 bases, the J end by 0 bases, with 18 bases between. CDR3 length equals 18 residues. The V gene's germline CDR1 is KGHSH and CDR2 LQKENI.

V usage is TRBV29-1 and J usage is TRBJ2-3, with 9 bases fitting TRBD2. V shed 4 bases and J 2 bases; nucleotides not matched to a gene: 13. Germline values: CDR1 SQVTM, CDR2 ANQGSEA. CDR3 size: 17 residues. The CDR3 spells CSVVQPFAGGPTDTQYF. In DNA, the CDR3 is TGCAGCGTTGTACAACCCTTTGCGGGAGGGCCCACAGATACGCAGTATTTT.

The chain is built from TRBV4-2 and TRBJ2-1, with 12 bases that match TRBD2. Trimming cost V 4 bases and J 2 bases; bases outside gene matches: 15. Germline V gene lookup returns CDR1 LGHNA and CDR2 YNFKEQ. This CDR3 comprises 20 residues. CDR3 protein: CASSPTLLAGGPPAYNEQFF. In DNA, the CDR3 is TGTGCCAGCAGCCCCACCCTCCTAGCGGGAGGGCCCCCCGCCTACAATGAGCAGTTCTTC.

The chain uses TRBV7-9 and TRBJ2-5, with 9 positions matching TRBD1. The J call may not be correct, given that the DNA end is closer to TRBJ2-7. CDR3 length equals 15 residues. The V gene's germline CDR1 is SEHNR and CDR2 FQNEAQ (reference sequence). DNA of the CDR3: TGTGCCAGCAGCCCAGGGGACAGGGCCACCTACGAGCAGTACTTC. Translated: CASSPGDRATYEQYF.